Given below is one TCR beta chain in context. This clone's antigen is unknown. No much larger clone is present one base from it, and per-base qualities are unavailable. CDR1 and CDR2 were assigned from the germline V gene as SGHRS and YFSETQ. For this chain, trimming is 5 bases at the V end and 1 base at the J end, and the number of junction bases without a gene match is 8. Taken from cysteine to phenylalanine, the CDR3 has 17 residues. CDR3 DNA is the only sequence kept; it has 51 bases, read in frame from the first base. The sample is drawn from a study of T cell responses to AZD1222 COVID-19 vaccine (dated by TCRdb to the early 2020s). For the study in its entirety: Because spike-specific TCR depth and breadth did not differ between the two schedules, AZD1222 recipients who got a second dose at roughly 4 weeks were pooled with those who got a second dose at roughly 12 weeks. A total of just over 230 trial participants underwent TCR sequencing, of whom some 200 had received two doses of AZD1222 and 26 had received two doses of the MenACWY control vaccine. Trial participants were enrolled by age into 18-55, 56-69 and 70-plus year subgroups, with 148, 28 and 57 TCR-sequenced participants respectively. Study-wide findings and limitations: The vaccine-associated CD4 TCRs covered the entire spike protein, and the dominant responses fell in regions 160-218 and 743-854. Epitopes outside the regions mutated in the B.1.351 and B.1.1.7 variants were reportedly recognized by nearly half of the unique spike-specific TCRs. The 56-69-year group was small, and its depth increase did not reach significance, likely because of low power. Spike-specific TCR breadth and depth rose significantly after two AZD1222 doses compared with day 0 and with MenACWY recipients. Conclusions about previously exposed vaccinees were limited because only six AZD1222 recipients were SARS-CoV-2 seropositive at baseline. Because no day 14 peak-response samples were available, repertoires were characterized only after the peak T cell response. Most participants were white British and females outnumbered males, and the authors suggested that clonal diversity may have been underestimated.

The CDR3 regions of human TCRbeta chains were subjected to immunosequencing. In the paper's pipeline: Repertoire TCRs were checked for matches against a reference library of SARS-CoV-2-specific TCRs that had been generated using the MIRA antigen-specificity platform. Breadth was defined as the fraction of unique TCRs that were SARS-CoV-2-associated, and depth was defined as the fraction of total T cells that were SARS-CoV-2-associated. Each spike-specific TCR was assigned to its reactive spike region and to a CD4 or CD8 class using the MIRA data. Log10-transformed breadth and depth values were compared by one-way ANOVA with Sidak's multiple comparisons tests. This is the immuneACCESS table as TCRdb keeps it, with only in-frame sequences that have V and J called. A part of the clones is gone; compared with another copy, unresolved V genes explain less than half, and the rest is unexplained. V, J and clone size are those of that table, while D and trimming were read from the DNA. Within this sample are tens of thousands of clones, with about 90% of them counted one time only. 15% to 20% of the sample comes from the top ten.

The time point tag for this specimen amounts to: baseline before first vaccination. The vaccinee samples were drawn from two UK trials, COV001 and COV002, one of which was a single-blind randomized controlled phase 2/3 trial testing AZD1222 (ChAdOx1 nCoV-19) in healthy adults. For TCRbeta chain sequencing, PBMC samples were collected from trial participants at day 0 and at day 28 after the second dose. The sequence was obtained from an adult in good health. The starting material was peripheral blood, obtained on day 0 of AZD1222 vaccination. The chain is encoded by TRBV5-1 joined to TRBJ2-2; TRBD2 aligns with 10 central bases. The CDR3 corresponds to CASSNSGRAGNTGELFF. The bases read TGCGCCAGCAGTAACAGCGGGAGGGCGGGGAACACCGGGGAGCTGTTTTTT.